These 9 T cell receptor beta chains originate from one sample sequenced in a study of CD8 T cells in ankylosing spondylitis. Study observations and caveats: Blood of patients with ankylosing spondylitis appeared to be characterized by a TCR beta motif of eight highly homologous variants.

TCRdb reanalysed the 5' RACE reads using MiXCR and keeps one entry per CDR3 protein. The sample includes about 210,000 distinct CDR3 sequences, 6% to 8% of them seen just once. Antigens for these TCRs are unknown. Sequencing input: blood, either unsorted or a sorted T cell fraction (not recorded which). Every receptor here comes from a male donor with ankylosing spondylitis.

The genes are TRBV23-1 and TRBJ2-2, with 7 positions matching TRBD1. TRBV23-1 is an open reading frame, and its role is uncertain. The V and J ends lost 6 bases and 8 bases, in that order; junction bases with no gene match: 6. This CDR3 has 13 amino acids. This CDR3 reads CASRHRGAGELFF. The CDR3 nucleotides are TGCGCCAGCAGGCACAGGGGAGCGGGGGAGCTGTTTTTT.

This clonotype appeared many times. The chain combines TRBV4-3 with TRBJ2-1; 8 nucleotides align to TRBD1. CDR1 is LGHNA, CDR2 YSLEER, per germline. J lost 5 bases, V lost 1 base, and 10 bases had no gene match. The CDR3 is 17 amino acids. DNA of the CDR3: TGCGCCAGCAGCCAAGGCGTGACAGGGGAATTGCACAATGAGCAGTTCTTC. Its translation: CASSQGVTGELHNEQFF.

This sequence joins TRBV6-5 and TRBJ2-7; 7 positions match TRBD1. Germline assignment: CDR1 MNHEY and CDR2 SVGAGI. The V gene end was trimmed by 5 bases and the J gene end by 1 base; junction bases not matched to a gene: 5. This CDR3 has 14 residues. The CDR3 sequence: CASSNRQGSYEQYF. DNA of the CDR3: TGTGCCAGCAGTAACAGACAGGGTTCCTACGAGCAGTACTTC.

This clonotype was seen repeatedly, ten times or more. The V and J genes are TRBV10-3 and TRBJ1-1; 8 nucleotides align to TRBD1. The germline CDR1 and CDR2 sequences are ENHRY and SYGVKD. This CDR3 contains 15 residues. V shed 0 bases and J 6 bases; nucleotides not matched to a gene: 6. As DNA, the CDR3 is TGTGCCATCAGTGAGTCGCGCAGGGGGCCAGCTGAAGCTTTCTTT. This codes for CAISESRRGPAEAFF.

About this clonotype: This may stem from a read error, because a much larger clone lies one nucleotide away. The rearrangement uses TRBV27 and TRBJ2-7, with TRBD2 matching over 8 bases. V shed 6 bases and J 5 bases; nucleotides not matched to a gene: 9. This CDR3 is built from 14 residues. The germline CDR1 and CDR2 sequences are MNHEY and SMNVEV (reference sequence). The chain's CDR3 is CASRLLAGGNEQYF. CDR3 nucleotides: TGTGCCAGCAGATTACTCGCGGGGGGTAACGAGCAGTACTTC.

This clonotype was seen only a few times. The chain employs TRBV6-5 and TRBJ2-7, with a weak D call TRBD2 (5 bases). Germline CDR1 MNHEY, CDR2 SVGAGI. The CDR3 runs 14 residues. With 0 bases removed from V and 2 bases from J, the gap between germline ends came to 8 bases. The CDR3 protein is CASSYSLLAYEQYF. DNA of the CDR3: TGTGCCAGCAGTTACTCGCTACTAGCCTACGAGCAGTACTTC.

V is TRBV7-2 and J is TRBJ2-2, with D possibly being TRBD2 (6 bases). Germline loops: CDR1 SGHTA, CDR2 FQGNSA. This CDR3 has 15 residues. V gave up 3 bases and J gave up 10 bases, with 18 bases separating them. The CDR3: CASSFSLGGAEELFF. The CDR3 DNA sequence: TGTGCCAGCAGCTTCAGCCTCGGGGGTGCCGAGGAGCTGTTTTTT.

The chain has TRBV6-5 and TRBJ2-7; D is undetermined. Germline CDR1 is MNHEY and CDR2 is SVGAGI. This CDR3 contains 15 residues. V lost 0 bases to trimming and J lost 6 bases, with 15 bases between them. The chain's CDR3 is CASSYSFSNRPEQYF. Written as DNA, the CDR3 is TGTGCCAGCAGTTACTCTTTTTCAAACCGTCCCGAGCAGTACTTC.

This clonotype was detected ten times or more. The rearrangement links TRBV29-1 to TRBJ2-1; 16 nucleotides agree with TRBD2. Germline trimming cut 4 bases from V and 6 bases from J; bases unmatched to any gene: 6. In germline, CDR1 is SQVTM, CDR2 ANQGSEA. The length of the CDR3 is 16 residues. Here the CDR3 reads CSVVGTSGRESNEQFF. The CDR3 nucleotides are TGCAGCGTTGTCGGGACTAGCGGGAGGGAGAGCAATGAGCAGTTCTTC.